The 17 T cell receptor beta chains below come from one sample, sequenced in a study of T-cell memory formation after mild COVID-19. TCRdb analysed the 5' RACE reads with MiXCR anew, one entry per CDR3 protein. In the table there are about 440,000 distinct CDR3 sequences, about 20% of which are singletons. The specimen was PBMCs or a T cell subset sorted from them (not recorded which). These receptors were obtained from an adult woman who had mild COVID-19 (a few samples of this study predate the infection). Cell type and time point are not known.

This clonotype turned up a few times. V usage is TRBV2 and J usage is TRBJ2-7; 8 nucleotides agree with TRBD1. This CDR3 has 15 amino acids. V lost 6 bases to trimming and J lost 5 bases; unmatched junction nucleotides: 12. CDR1 is SNHLY and CDR2 is FYNNEI in the germline V gene. CDR3 in DNA: TGTGCCAGCAGGGGGACAGGAGGAGGCTATAACGAGCAGTACTTC. Protein sequence: CASRGTGGGYNEQYF.

This chain uses TRBV5-5 with TRBJ2-1; D possibly corresponds to TRBD1 (5 bases). The CDR3 extends over 16 amino acids. With 5 bases removed from V and 4 bases from J, the gap between germline ends came to 19 bases. CDR1 and CDR2 from the germline V gene are SGHKS and YYEKEE (reference sequence). The CDR3 here is CASSLVGQGGYNEQFF. The CDR3 DNA follows: TGTGCCAGCAGTCTGGTGGGCCAGGGTGGTTACAATGAGCAGTTCTTC.

The chain has TRBV7-9 and TRBJ1-1; TRBD1 is a possible D gene (5 bases). V lost 1 base and J 5 bases, leaving 8 bases between the germline ends. Germline V gene data show CDR1 as SEHNR and CDR2 as FQNEAQ (reference sequence). This CDR3 is built from 13 residues. The DNA of the CDR3 is TGTGCCAGCAGCTTAGTAGCAGGGACTGAAGCTTTCTTT. This encodes CASSLVAGTEAFF.

The chain has TRBV30 and TRBJ1-2; D perhaps matches TRBD1 (5 bases). Germline assignment: CDR1 GTSNPN and CDR2 SVGIG (reference sequence). Trimming stripped 8 bases from V and 5 bases from J, with 9 bases between. The CDR3 has 10 amino acids. CDR3 coding DNA: TGTGCCGGAAGACAGTATGGCTACACCTTC. Translation gives CAGRQYGYTF.

V gene TRBV3-1 combines with J gene TRBJ1-6, with D uncertain. This CDR3 region has 13 residues. Germline CDR1 reads LGHDT; CDR2 reads YNNKEL (reference sequence). Trimming removed 5 bases at V and 7 bases at J, with 9 bases between. The CDR3 nucleotides are TGTGCCAGCAGCGCGACGGGGAATTCACCCCTCCACTTT. It translates to CASSATGNSPLHF.

The chain has TRBV6-6 and TRBJ2-5; D gene uncertain. Germline CDR1 reads MNHNY; CDR2 reads SVGAGI (reference sequence). This CDR3 comprises 10 residues. V shed 8 bases and J shed 5 bases, with 6 bases lying between them. CDR3: CASGAETQYF. CDR3 nucleotides: TGTGCCAGCGGCGCTGAGACCCAGTACTTC.

This clonotype was seen a handful of times. The chain is built from TRBV5-1 and TRBJ1-4, with 9 bases fitting TRBD1. The CDR3 consists of 14 residues. Unmatched junction bases numbered 5, after V lost 4 bases and J lost 7 bases. The germline V gene encodes CDR1 SGHRS and CDR2 YFSETQ. The chain's CDR3 is CASSTQGAGEKLFF. The CDR3 coding sequence is TGCGCCAGCAGCACACAGGGGGCCGGTGAAAAACTGTTTTTT.

The table lists this clonotype with a few counts. V usage is TRBV4-3 and J usage is TRBJ2-3, with 8 bases matching TRBD2. CDR3 size: 14 residues. CDR1 LGHNA and CDR2 YSLEER come from the germline V gene. J lost 4 bases, V lost 4 bases, and 4 bases had no gene match. This CDR3 reads CASSRGLESDTQYF. CDR3 in DNA: TGCGCCAGCAGCCGGGGACTAGAGTCAGATACGCAGTATTTT.

The V call is TRBV14, the J call TRBJ2-7, with D uncertain. Germline lookup yields CDR1 SGHDN and CDR2 FVKESK. The germline V and J ends were trimmed by 5 bases and 3 bases, with 14 bases remaining between them. This CDR3 is built from 14 residues. The CDR3 region is CASSIGHSYYEQYF. The CDR3 DNA reads as TGTGCCAGCAGCATAGGCCATAGCTACTACGAGCAGTACTTC.

V is TRBV4-3 and J is TRBJ2-2; D remains unclear. The germline CDR1 and CDR2 sequences are LGHNA and YSLEER. The V gene lost 4 bases and the J gene lost 6 bases, with 6 bases spanning the gap. The CDR3 is 12 amino acids. The DNA for the CDR3 is TGCGCCAGCAGCCTGTACCCCGGGGAGCTGTTTTTT. This gives the protein CASSLYPGELFF.

This chain uses TRBV10-3 with TRBJ1-4; maybe TRBD1 (5 bases). Germline values: CDR1 ENHRY, CDR2 SYGVKD. V was cut by 6 bases and J by 0 bases, with 8 bases left in between. This CDR3 region has 14 residues. The CDR3 coding sequence is TGTGCCATCAGACGGGACGCAACTAATGAAAAACTGTTTTTT. It encodes CAIRRDATNEKLFF.

CDR3 residues: CSVHNPDRAPYGYTF. The CDR3 nucleotides read TGCAGCGTCCATAATCCGGACAGAGCCCCGTATGGCTACACCTTC. The chain is built from TRBV29-1 and TRBJ1-2; maybe TRBD1 (6 bases). Trimming removed 6 bases from V and 5 bases from J, with 22 bases in between. The CDR3 has 15 residues. CDR1 is SQVTM, CDR2 ANQGSEA, per germline.

This clonotype was counted a few times. The V and J genes are TRBV4-2 and TRBJ2-1; the match to TRBD2 covers 8 bases. Germline-derived CDR1 and CDR2 are LGHNA and YNFKEQ. J was trimmed by 6 bases and V by 0 bases; bases with no gene match: 4. CDR3 length: 15 residues. The CDR3 DNA is TGTGCCAGCAGCCAAGATAGGACTAGCATCAATGAGCAGTTCTTC. It translates to CASSQDRTSINEQFF.

This clonotype has a handful of counts. This chain joins TRBV5-1 and TRBJ2-5, with a weak D call TRBD1 (7 bases). The CDR3 covers 15 residues. V dropped 3 bases and J dropped 5 bases, with 17 bases sitting between them. CDR1 and CDR2 from the germline V gene are SGHRS and YFSETQ. The CDR3 region is CASSYGGGPGETQYF. The DNA of the CDR3 is TGCGCCAGCAGCTATGGAGGGGGCCCCGGGGAGACCCAGTACTTC.

Concerning this clonotype itself: A clone one base away is much larger, so this may be a read error. The chain has TRBV9 and TRBJ2-3, with unresolved D. The CDR3 totals 14 residues. Germline V gene lookup returns CDR1 SGDLS and CDR2 YYNGEE. CDR3 coding DNA: TGTGCCAGCAGCGTAGGCCAGCTCACAGATACGCAGAATTTT. It is translated as CASSVGQLTDTQNF.

The chain uses TRBV4-3 and TRBJ1-1; D remains unclear. Germline CDR1 is LGHNA and CDR2 is YSLEER. V shed 1 base and J shed 11 bases, with 11 bases lying between them. The CDR3 runs 12 residues. In DNA, the CDR3 is TGCGCCAGCAGCCAAGGGGCGGCCAAGGCTTTCTTT. Encoded protein: CASSQGAAKAFF.

The V call is TRBV18, the J call TRBJ1-1; possible D gene TRBD1, 5 bases. This CDR3 contains 15 residues. The V end was cut by 0 bases, the J end by 4 bases, with 12 bases between. Germline values: CDR1 KGHSH, CDR2 LQKENI. The CDR3 protein is CASSPPGPRGTEAFF. Here the CDR3 DNA reads TGTGCCAGCTCACCACCGGGACCCAGAGGCACTGAAGCTTTCTTT.